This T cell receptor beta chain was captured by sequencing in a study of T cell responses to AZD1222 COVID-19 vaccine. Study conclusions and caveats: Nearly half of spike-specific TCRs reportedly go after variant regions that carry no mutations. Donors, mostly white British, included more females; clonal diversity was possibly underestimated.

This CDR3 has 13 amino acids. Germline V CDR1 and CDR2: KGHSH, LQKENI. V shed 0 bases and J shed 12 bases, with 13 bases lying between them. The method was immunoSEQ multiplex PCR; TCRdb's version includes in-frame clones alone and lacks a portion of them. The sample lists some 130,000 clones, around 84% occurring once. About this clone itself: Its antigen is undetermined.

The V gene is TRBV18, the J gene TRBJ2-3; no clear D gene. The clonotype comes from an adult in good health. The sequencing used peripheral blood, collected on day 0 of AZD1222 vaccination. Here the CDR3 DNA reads TGTGCCAGCTCACCACCGAAGACCCCGTCACAGTATTTT. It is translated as CASSPPKTPSQYF.